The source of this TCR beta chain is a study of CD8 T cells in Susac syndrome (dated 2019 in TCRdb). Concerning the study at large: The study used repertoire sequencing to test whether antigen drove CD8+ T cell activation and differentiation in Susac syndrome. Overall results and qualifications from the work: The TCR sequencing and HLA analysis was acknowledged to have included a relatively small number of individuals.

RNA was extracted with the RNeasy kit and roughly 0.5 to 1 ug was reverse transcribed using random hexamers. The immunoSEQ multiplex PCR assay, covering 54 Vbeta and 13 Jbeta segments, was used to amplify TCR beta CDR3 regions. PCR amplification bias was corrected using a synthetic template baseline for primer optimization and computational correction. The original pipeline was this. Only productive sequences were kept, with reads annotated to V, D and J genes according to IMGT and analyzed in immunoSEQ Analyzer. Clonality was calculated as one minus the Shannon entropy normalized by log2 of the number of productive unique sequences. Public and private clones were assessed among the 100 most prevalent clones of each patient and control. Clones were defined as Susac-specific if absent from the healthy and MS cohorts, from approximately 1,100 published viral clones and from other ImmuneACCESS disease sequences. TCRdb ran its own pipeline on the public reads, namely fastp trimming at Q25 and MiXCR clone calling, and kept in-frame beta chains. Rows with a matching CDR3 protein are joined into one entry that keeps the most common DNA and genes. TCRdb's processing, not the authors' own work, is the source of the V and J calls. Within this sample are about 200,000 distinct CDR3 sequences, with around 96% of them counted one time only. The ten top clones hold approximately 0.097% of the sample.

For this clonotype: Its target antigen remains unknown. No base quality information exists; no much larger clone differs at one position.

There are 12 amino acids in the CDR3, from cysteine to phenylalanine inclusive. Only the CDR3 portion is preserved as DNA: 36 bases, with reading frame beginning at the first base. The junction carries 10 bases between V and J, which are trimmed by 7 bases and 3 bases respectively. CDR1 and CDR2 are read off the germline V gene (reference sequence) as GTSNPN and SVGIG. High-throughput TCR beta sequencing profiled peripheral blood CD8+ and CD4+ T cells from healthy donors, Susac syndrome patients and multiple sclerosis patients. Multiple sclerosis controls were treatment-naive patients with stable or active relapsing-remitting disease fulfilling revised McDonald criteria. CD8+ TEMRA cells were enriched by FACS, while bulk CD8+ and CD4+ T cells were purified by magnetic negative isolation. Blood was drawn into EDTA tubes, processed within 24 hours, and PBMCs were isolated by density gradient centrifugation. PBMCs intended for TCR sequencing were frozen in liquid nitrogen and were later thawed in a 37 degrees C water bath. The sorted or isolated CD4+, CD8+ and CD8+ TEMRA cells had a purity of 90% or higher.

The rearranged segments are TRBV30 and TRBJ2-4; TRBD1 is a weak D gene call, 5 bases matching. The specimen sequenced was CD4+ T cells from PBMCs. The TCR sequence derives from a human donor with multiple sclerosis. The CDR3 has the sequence CALGPGKNIQYF. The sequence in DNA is TGTGCCTTGGGGCCGGGCAAAAACATTCAGTACTTC.